The next 7 T cell receptor beta chains were all read from a single sample in a study of cytomegalovirus exposure and HLA in healthy donors. Primers: 60 Vbeta forward and 13 Jbeta reverse. Assay used: immunoSEQ multiplex PCR; TCRdb lists only in-frame clones, some missing. The table lists around 100,000 clones, around 80% of them singletons. The source material was PBMCs. Source of these receptors: a man in his thirties or forties in good health and CMV-seropositive.

This clone was picked up a small number of times. The CDR3 nucleotides are TGTGCCAGCTCACCGAACACAGGGTTCGTCTATGGCTACACCTTC. It is translated as CASSPNTGFVYGYTF. The chain recombines TRBV18 with TRBJ1-2, with D possibly being TRBD1 (6 bases). In germline, CDR1 is KGHSH, CDR2 LQKENI. Trimming left V 3 bases short and J 4 bases short, with 15 bases between. This CDR3 is 15 amino acids long. The full variable domain, in which reference TRBV18 and TRBJ1-2 provide the parts outside the CDR3, is NAGVMQNPRHLVRRRGQEARLRCSPMKGHSHVYWYRQLPEEGLKFMVYLQKENIIDESGMPKERFSAEFPKEGPSILRIQQVVRGDSAAYFCASSPNTGFVYGYTFGSGTRLTVV.

This sequence joins TRBV7-9 and TRBJ2-3; perhaps TRBD1 as D (5 bases). Germline values: CDR1 SEHNR, CDR2 FQNEAQ (reference sequence). CDR3 length equals 14 residues. The V gene lost 5 bases and the J gene lost 2 bases, with 11 bases spanning the gap. The DNA of the CDR3 is TGTGCCAGCAGCAGCAGGGTAGACACAGATACGCAGTATTTT. Its translation: CASSSRVDTDTQYF.

The chain carries TRBV6-5 and TRBJ1-3; D unresolved. From germline, CDR1 is MNHEY and CDR2 SVGAGI. The CDR3 is 13 residues long. Trimming took 7 bases from V and 0 from J, leaving 7 bases between them. In DNA form, the CDR3 reads TGTGCCAGCAAGGACTACTCTGGAAACACCATATATTTT. It translates to CASKDYSGNTIYF.

CDR3 sequence reads: CASSPGQTAGELFF. The CDR3 DNA is TGTGCCAGCAGCCCGGGACAGACCGCCGGGGAGCTGTTTTTT. This chain links TRBV7-9 with TRBJ2-2, with 7 bases matching TRBD1. The length of the CDR3 is 14 residues. The V segment lost 5 bases and the J segment 6 bases; nucleotides outside the gene matches: 6. Germline V lookup: CDR1 SEHNR, CDR2 FQNEAQ (reference sequence).

This clone came up a few times. This chain joins TRBV9 and TRBJ2-5, with 7 bases aligning to TRBD1. This CDR3 region has 13 residues. In germline, CDR1 is SGDLS, CDR2 YYNGEE. The V and J ends lost 3 bases and 5 bases, in that order; junction bases with no gene match: 4. CDR3 coding DNA: TGTGCCAGCAGCGGACAGGGTTTTGAGACCCAGTACTTC. Protein: CASSGQGFETQYF.

This rearrangement joins TRBV6-5 to TRBJ2-3; 9 positions agree with TRBD2. The length of the CDR3 is 15 residues. V gave up 8 bases and J gave up 0 bases; unmatched junction bases: 6. The germline V gene has CDR1 MNHEY and CDR2 SVGAGI. DNA for the CDR3: TGTGCCAGCCGGTCTAGCGGGGATAGCACAGATACGCAGTATTTT. It codes for CASRSSGDSTDTQYF.

This chain links TRBV6-6 with TRBJ1-2, with unresolved D. CDR3 length: 12 residues. Looked up from germline, CDR1 is MNHNY and CDR2 is SVGAGI (reference sequence). With 0 bases removed from V and 4 bases from J, the gap between germline ends came to 3 bases. CDR3 region: CASSYSFYGYTF. The CDR3 nucleotides are TGTGCCAGCAGTTACTCCTTCTATGGCTACACCTTC.